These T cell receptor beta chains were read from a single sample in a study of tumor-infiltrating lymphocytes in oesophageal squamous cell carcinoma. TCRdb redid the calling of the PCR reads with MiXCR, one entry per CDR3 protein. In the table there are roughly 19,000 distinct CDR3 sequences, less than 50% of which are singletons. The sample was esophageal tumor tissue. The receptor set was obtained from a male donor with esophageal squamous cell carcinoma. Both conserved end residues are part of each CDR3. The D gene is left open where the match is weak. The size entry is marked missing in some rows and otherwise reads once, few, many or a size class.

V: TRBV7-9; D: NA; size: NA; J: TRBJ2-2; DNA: TGTGCCAGCAGCTTAGGTAGCGTGGGTAACACCGGGGAGCTGTTTTTT; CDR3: CASSLGSVGNTGELFF
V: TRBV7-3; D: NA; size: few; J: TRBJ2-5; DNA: TGTGCCAGCAGCTTAGAGTCTTCAGAGACCCAGTACTTC; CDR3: CASSLESSETQYF
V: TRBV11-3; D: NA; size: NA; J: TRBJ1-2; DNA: TGTGCCAGCAGCCCGGACCCCACCAACTATGGCTACACCTTC; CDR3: CASSPDPTNYGYTF
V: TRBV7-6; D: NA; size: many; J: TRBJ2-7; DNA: TGTGCCAGCAGCTTAGGAACAGGGACTTTTGCCTACGAGCAGTACTTC; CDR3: CASSLGTGTFAYEQYF
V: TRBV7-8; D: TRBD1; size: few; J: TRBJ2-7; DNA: TGTGCCAGCAGCTTAGAAGCCTTGGACAGGGGTTACGAGCAGTACTTC; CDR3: CASSLEALDRGYEQYF
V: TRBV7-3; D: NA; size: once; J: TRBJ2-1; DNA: TGTGCCAGCAGCTTACTAGCGTTCTCCTACAATGAGCAGTTCTTC; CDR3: CASSLLAFSYNEQFF
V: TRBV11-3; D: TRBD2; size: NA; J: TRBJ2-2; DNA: TGTGCCAGCAGCGGAGGGGGACTAGCGGTCACCGGGGAGCTGTTTTTT; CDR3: CASSGGGLAVTGELFF
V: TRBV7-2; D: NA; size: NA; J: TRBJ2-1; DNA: TGTGCCAGCAGCTTAGAGGGTAGGAGATACGAGCAGTTCTTC; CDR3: CASSLEGRRYEQFF
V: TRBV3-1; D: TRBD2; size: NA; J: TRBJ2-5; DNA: TGTGCCAGCAGCCCTACCTCGGGGGGGACCCAAGAGACCCAGTACTTC; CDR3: CASSPTSGGTQETQYF
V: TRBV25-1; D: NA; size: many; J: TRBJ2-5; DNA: TGTGCCAGCAGGGACTTGACGGGGTATCGAGAGACCCAGTACTTC; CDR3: CASRDLTGYRETQYF
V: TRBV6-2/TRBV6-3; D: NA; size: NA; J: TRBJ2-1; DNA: TGTGCCAGCAGCTCAGGACAGCCTTCCTACGAGCAGTTCTTC; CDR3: CASSSGQPSYEQFF
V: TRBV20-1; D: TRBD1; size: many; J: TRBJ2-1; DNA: TGCAGTGCTTTCTTCCGGGACAGGGGGCTCGGTGAGCAGTTCTTC; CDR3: CSAFFRDRGLGEQFF
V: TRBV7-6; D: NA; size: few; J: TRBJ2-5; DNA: TGTGCCAGCACTGAGGGCAGGGTAGGAGAGACCCAGTACTTC; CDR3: CASTEGRVGETQYF
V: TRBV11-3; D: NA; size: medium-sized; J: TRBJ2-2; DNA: TGTGCCAGCGAGGGGAGCACCGGGGAGCTGTTTTTT; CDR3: CASEGSTGELFF
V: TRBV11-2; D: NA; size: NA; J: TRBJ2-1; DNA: TGTGCCAGCAGCTTAGAAGCCCCAGGTAACTCCTACAATGAGCAGTTCTTC; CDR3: CASSLEAPGNSYNEQFF
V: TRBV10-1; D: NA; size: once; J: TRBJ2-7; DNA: TGCGCCAGCAGTGAAGTACTCTCCGAGCAGTACTTC; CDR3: CASSEVLSEQYF
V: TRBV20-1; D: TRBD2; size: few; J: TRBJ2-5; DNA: TGCAGTGCTAGATCCGGACTAGCGGTCCAAGAGACCCAGTACTTC; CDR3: CSARSGLAVQETQYF
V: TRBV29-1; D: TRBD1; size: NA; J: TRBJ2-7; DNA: TGCAGCGTTGAAGATCAGGACAGGGGGAGCCACGAGCAGTACTTC; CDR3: CSVEDQDRGSHEQYF
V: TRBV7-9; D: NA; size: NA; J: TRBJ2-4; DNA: TGTGCCAGCAGCAAGCACAGGGACCGTACAGATACGCAGTACTTC; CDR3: CASSKHRDRTDTQYF
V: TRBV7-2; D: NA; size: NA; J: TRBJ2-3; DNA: TGTGCCAGCAGCTTAGTAACTAAAACAGATACGCAGTATTTT; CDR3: CASSLVTKTDTQYF
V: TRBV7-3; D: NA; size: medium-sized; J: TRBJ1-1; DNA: TGTGCCAGCAGCTTAAGAGGGGACACTGAAGCTTTCTTT; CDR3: CASSLRGDTEAFF
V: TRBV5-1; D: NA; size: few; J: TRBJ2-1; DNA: TGCGCCAGCAGCCGAACCCTAGCGCCAAGCTCCTACAATGAGCAGTTCTTC; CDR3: CASSRTLAPSSYNEQFF
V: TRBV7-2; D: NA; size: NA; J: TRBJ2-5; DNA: TGTGCCAGCAGCCCCCCCCTAGCGCGGGAGACCCAGTACTTC; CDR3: CASSPPLARETQYF
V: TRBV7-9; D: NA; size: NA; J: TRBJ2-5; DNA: TGTGCCAGCTCCTCGGGACGGGAAGAGACCCAGTACTTC; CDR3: CASSSGREETQYF
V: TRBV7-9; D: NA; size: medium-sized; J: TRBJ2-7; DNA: TGTGCCAGCAACCCCGGACAGAATCGACCCCTCCACTTC; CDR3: CASNPGQNRPLHF
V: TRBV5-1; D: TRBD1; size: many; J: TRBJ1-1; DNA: TGCGCCAGCAGCTTGGATCGGACAGGGGGGACTGAAGCTTTCTTT; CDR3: CASSLDRTGGTEAFF
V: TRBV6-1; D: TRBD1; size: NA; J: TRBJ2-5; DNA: TGTGCCAGCAGAACCGGGACAGAAGAGACCCAGTACTTC; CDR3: CASRTGTEETQYF
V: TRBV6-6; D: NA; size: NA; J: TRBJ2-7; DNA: TGTGCCAGCAGCGAAGGCGGCGAGGGCGACGAGCAGTACTTC; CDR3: CASSEGGEGDEQYF
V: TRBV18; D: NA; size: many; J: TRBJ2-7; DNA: TGTGCCAGCTCACTGGGACTGAACTCCTACGAGCAGTACTTC; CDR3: CASSLGLNSYEQYF
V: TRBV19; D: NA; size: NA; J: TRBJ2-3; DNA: TGTGCCAGTACAGGGATAGGGGGCACAGATACGCAGTATTTT; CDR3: CASTGIGGTDTQYF
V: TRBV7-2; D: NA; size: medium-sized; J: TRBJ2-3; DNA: TGTGCCAGCAGCTCGTACACAGATACGCAGTATTTT; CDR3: CASSSYTDTQYF
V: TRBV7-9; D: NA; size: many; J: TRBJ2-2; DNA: TGTGCCAGCAGCGAAAACCGGGGGGCTCACACCGGGGAGCTGTTTTTT; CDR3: CASSENRGAHTGELFF
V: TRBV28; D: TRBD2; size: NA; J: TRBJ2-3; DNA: TGTGCCAGCAGTCAGACTAGCGCGGCCGGGGAGCTGTACTTC; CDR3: CASSQTSAAGELYF
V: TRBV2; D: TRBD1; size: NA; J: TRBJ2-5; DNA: TGTGCCAGCAGCCCCGACGCAGGGGGTCGAGAGACCCAGTACTTC; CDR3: CASSPDAGGRETQYF
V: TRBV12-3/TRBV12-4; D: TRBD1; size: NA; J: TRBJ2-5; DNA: TGTGCCAGCAGAAGGGGGCGCGGGTGGGAGACCCAGTACTTC; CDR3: CASRRGRGWETQYF
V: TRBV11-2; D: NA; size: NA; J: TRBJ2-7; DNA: TGTGCCAGCAGCTCGCCCCCCGTATTAAACGAGCAGTACTTC; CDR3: CASSSPPVLNEQYF
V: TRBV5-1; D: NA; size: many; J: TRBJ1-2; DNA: TGCGCCAGCAGCCGAAATAGAGTCGTGGATGGCTACACCTTC; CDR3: CASSRNRVVDGYTF
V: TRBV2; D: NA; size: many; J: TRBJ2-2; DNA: TGTGCCAGCAGTGAAACGGGTTCGACCGGGGAGCTGTTTTTT; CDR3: CASSETGSTGELFF
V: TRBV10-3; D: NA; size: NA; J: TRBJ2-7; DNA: NA; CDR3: CAINLTGHPKRRLHLRF
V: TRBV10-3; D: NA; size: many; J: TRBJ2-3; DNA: TGTGCCATCATGAACTCCGACGGCACAGATACGCAGTATTTT; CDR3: CAIMNSDGTDTQYF